This T cell receptor beta chain was retrieved from a study of blood T cells in healthy people across ages. Together with a sample-barcoded 5' primer, a J-beta primer mix was included in a second PCR lasting roughly 7 to 11 cycles. All samples yielded 3 million or more CDR3-containing paired-end reads. TCRdb re-analysed the 5' RACE reads in MiXCR, keeping a single row per CDR3 protein. The repertoire holds over a million distinct CDR3 sequences, with 59% as singletons. Individuals who donated were healthy Caucasians from Russia aged about 6 to 100. CDR3 length: 14 residues. From germline, CDR1 is SGHVS and CDR2 FQNEAQ.

The chain joins TRBV7-8 to TRBJ2-5; D possibly uses TRBD1 or TRBD2 (5 bases each). The J call may be incorrect, as the DNA end agrees better with TRBJ2-7. The clonotype was recovered from a man between 18 and 35 years old in good health. The specimen sequenced was blood. CDR3 loop: CASSPQGVRDEQYF. DNA of the CDR3: TGTGCCAGCAGTCCTCAAGGGGTGAGGGACGAGCAGTACTTC.